The 20 T cell receptor beta chains below all came from one sample that was sequenced in a study of blood T cell repertoires in COVID-19. Profiled with immunoSEQ multiplex PCR; TCRdb holds only in-frame clones, not every one. The data hold 150,000 or so clones, with about four fifths observed a single time. Sequenced input: peripheral blood. These receptors came from a woman aged 60-75 years with acute or convalescent COVID-19.

The gene calls are TRBV7-2 and TRBJ2-3, with D possibly being TRBD2 (6 bases). V was shortened by 1 base and J by 4 bases, with 15 bases between the two germline ends. The CDR3 has 16 residues. The germline CDR1 and CDR2 sequences are SGHTA and FQGNSA. As DNA, the CDR3 is TGTGCCAGCAGCTTAGGAGCACTAGCCCCCGCAGATACGCAGTATTTT. The encoded protein is CASSLGALAPADTQYF.

The V call is TRBV3-1 (or the pseudogene TRBV3-2), the J call TRBJ2-2; 8 bases are a match to TRBD2. J gave up 9 bases and V 1 base, and 10 bases lay outside the gene matches. The CDR3 loop spans 16 amino acids. Germline V CDR1 and CDR2: LGHDT, YNNKEL (reference sequence). The CDR3 bases are TGTGCCAGCAGCCAAGCACCGGGACTAGGTCGCCGGGAGCTGTTTTTT. Translated, it gives CASSQAPGLGRRELFF.

V usage is TRBV30 and J usage is TRBJ1-5; 7 bases line up with TRBD1. Germline values: CDR1 GTSNPN, CDR2 SVGIG (reference sequence). Trimming removed 5 bases from V and 6 bases from J; junction bases left unmatched: 7. The CDR3 loop spans 13 amino acids. The CDR3 sequence: CAWAGQRGQPQHF. The CDR3 coding sequence is TGTGCCTGGGCGGGACAGCGTGGTCAGCCCCAGCATTTT. Filled out from reference TRBV30 and TRBJ1-5, the complete variable domain reads SQTIHQWPATLVQPVGSPLSLECTVEGTSNPNLYWYRQAAGRGLQLLFYSVGIGQISSEVPQNLSASRPQDRQFILSSKKLLLSDSGFYLCAWAGQRGQPQHFGDGTRLSIL.

This clone has a single count. The V call is TRBV28, the J call TRBJ1-1; no clear D. The germline CDR1 and CDR2 sequences are MDHEN and SYDVKM. The CDR3 is made up of 12 amino acids. The V and J ends lost 4 bases and 3 bases respectively, with 6 bases between them. The CDR3 DNA follows: TGTGCCAGCAGTTCCGGGGACACTGAAGCTTTCTTT. Translating gives CASSSGDTEAFF. Filled out from reference TRBV28 and TRBJ1-1, the complete variable domain reads DVKVTQSSRYLVKRTGEKVFLECVQDMDHENMFWYRQDPGLGLRLIYFSYDVKMKEKGDIPEGYSVSREKKERFSLILESASTNQTSMYLCASSSGDTEAFFGQGTRLTVV.

This clone was seen only a few times. The chain recombines TRBV28 with TRBJ2-2, with D possibly matching TRBD2 (5 bases). The CDR3 length is 15 residues. Germline CDR1 is MDHEN and CDR2 is SYDVKM. Trimming left V 3 bases short and J 2 bases short, with 10 bases between. This CDR3 reads CASSLSGFNTGELFF. The CDR3 nucleotides are TGTGCCAGCAGTTTGTCGGGATTCAACACCGGGGAGCTGTTTTTT.

The chain joins TRBV12-3 or TRBV12-4 to TRBJ1-1, with 7 bases identical to TRBD1. V was clipped by 4 bases and J by 3 bases; unmatched bases: 2. This CDR3 is built from 13 residues. The CDR3 nucleotides are TGTGCCAGCAGTTCAACAGGGGACACTGAAGCTTTCTTT. The encoded protein is CASSSTGDTEAFF.

This sequence joins TRBV9 and TRBJ1-1; D possibly corresponds to TRBD1 (5 bases). This CDR3 is built from 13 residues. CDR1 and CDR2 (germline): SGDLS, YYNGEE. Trimming shortened V by 3 bases and J by 1 base, and 7 bases separated the two germline ends. In DNA, the CDR3 is TGTGCCAGCAGCGCTCAGGGGAACACTGAAGCTTTCTTT. Encoded protein: CASSAQGNTEAFF.

This chain uses TRBV5-1 with TRBJ2-1; 8 nucleotides line up with TRBD2. Germline values: CDR1 SGHRS, CDR2 YFSETQ. V shed 4 bases and J 4 bases; nucleotides not matched to a gene: 7. The CDR3 has 15 amino acids. The CDR3 protein is CASSKDSGAYNEQFF. CDR3 sequence (DNA): TGCGCCAGCAGCAAAGATAGCGGGGCTTACAATGAGCAGTTCTTC. Drawing the rest from reference TRBV5-1 and TRBJ2-1, the complete variable domain is KAGVTQTPRYLIKTRGQQVTLSCSPISGHRSVSWYQQTPGQGLQFLFEYFSETQRNKGNFPGRFSGRQFSNSRSEMNVSTLELGDSALYLCASSKDSGAYNEQFFGPGTRLTVL.

This clone was counted between two and nine times. The CDR3 DNA reads as TGTGCCAGCAGTATCAAGCCTGGAAACACCATATATTTT. Translating it yields CASSIKPGNTIYF. The chain joins TRBV27 to TRBJ1-3; D uncertain. V was clipped by 5 bases and J by 2 bases, with 7 bases between them. The CDR3 is 13 residues long. CDR1 and CDR2 from the germline V gene are MNHEY and SMNVEV (reference sequence).

The chain has TRBV5-5 and TRBJ2-5, with a weak D call TRBD1 (5 bases). The germline CDR1 and CDR2 sequences are SGHKS and YYEKEE (reference sequence). Trimming took off 2 bases at V and 2 bases at J, with 13 bases between the two ends. The CDR3 contains 15 residues. The CDR3 DNA sequence: TGTGCCAGCAGCTTAGGGGAAGGTCGGCAAGAGACCCAGTACTTC. It encodes CASSLGEGRQETQYF.

The chain combines TRBV29-1 with TRBJ2-1; 8 bases align to TRBD2. This CDR3 is built from 16 residues. V was pared by 0 bases and J by 0 bases, with 4 bases of the junction left unmatched. The germline V gene has CDR1 SQVTM and CDR2 ANQGSEA. The CDR3 coding sequence is TGCAGCGTTGAAGAAGGAGCGGGAGCCTCCTACAATGAGCAGTTCTTC. Its protein product is CSVEEGAGASYNEQFF.

The chain recombines TRBV6-5 with TRBJ2-1, with D possibly matching TRBD1 (6 bases). The germline CDR1 and CDR2 sequences are MNHEY and SVGAGI. The CDR3 extends over 15 amino acids. Trimming took off 6 bases at V and 2 bases at J, with 14 bases between the two ends. The DNA for the CDR3 is TGTGCCAGCAGCTACAGACAGGCGACCTACAATGAGCAGTTCTTC. The encoded protein is CASSYRQATYNEQFF.

This clone was recorded once. The J gene is TRBJ2-5, the V gene TRBV19, with 8 bases lining up with TRBD2. The germline gives CDR1 LNHDA, CDR2 SQIVND (reference sequence). The junction had 11 bases not matched to a gene; V was cut back by 7 bases and J by 1 base. The CDR3 is 16 amino acids. The DNA for the CDR3 is TGTGCCAGTACGGTAGGGCTAGCGGGTATCCAAGAGACCCAGTACTTC. Protein sequence: CASTVGLAGIQETQYF.

This clone showed up just once. The V gene is TRBV4-1, the J gene TRBJ2-7, with TRBD2 identical over 11 bases. Germline V gene lookup returns CDR1 MGHRA and CDR2 YSYEKL. This CDR3 region has 14 residues. The J segment lost 6 bases and the V segment lost 6 bases, leaving 7 bases of the junction unmatched. CDR3 nucleotides: TGCGCCAGCAGATCACTAGCGGGAGTAGGCGAGCAGTACTTC. Protein: CASRSLAGVGEQYF.

The rearrangement joins TRBV19 to TRBJ2-2, with 7 nucleotides matching TRBD1. The CDR3 extends over 14 amino acids. With V trimmed by 7 bases and J by 5 bases, 7 bases remained unmatched. CDR1 LNHDA and CDR2 SQIVND come from the germline V gene (reference sequence). The CDR3, as DNA: TGTGCCAGTACACGTCAGGGGGATACCGGGGAGCTGTTTTTT. Its protein is CASTRQGDTGELFF.

The rearrangement joins TRBV27 to TRBJ1-4; perhaps TRBD1 as D (5 bases). The CDR3 is 16 amino acids. Trimming cost V 5 bases and J 0 bases, with 13 bases left between them. CDR1 is MNHEY and CDR2 is SMNVEV in the germline V gene (reference sequence). The CDR3 spells CASSPRRGATNEKLFF. The CDR3 DNA sequence: TGTGCCAGCAGTCCCCGACGGGGGGCAACTAATGAAAAACTGTTTTTT.

This clone came up a few times. CDR3 coding DNA: TGTGCCAGCAGCTCCGGACTAGCGGACCTCGATGAGCAGTTCTTC. Its protein product is CASSSGLADLDEQFF. This chain joins TRBV9 and TRBJ2-1; 10 bases are shared with TRBD2. Germline CDR1 reads SGDLS; CDR2 reads YYNGEE. CDR3 length: 15 amino acids. V lost 4 bases, J lost 8 bases, and 9 bases stayed unmatched.

The rearrangement joins TRBV6-5 to TRBJ2-3, with D maybe TRBD2 (6 bases). The CDR3 extends over 12 amino acids. Germline V gene sequence: CDR1 MNHEY, CDR2 SVGAGI. Trimming removed 2 bases at V and 8 bases at J, with 8 bases between. The CDR3 protein is CASSYPGATQYF. As DNA, the CDR3 is TGTGCCAGCAGTTACCCGGGAGCTACGCAGTATTTT.

The CDR3 bases are TGTGCCAGCAGTTACAGGGGGCCTGACACTGAAGCTTTCTTT. This translates into CASSYRGPDTEAFF. This chain connects TRBV6-5 to TRBJ1-1; TRBD1 matches at 7 bases. The CDR3 spans 14 residues. V lost 2 bases and J lost 3; bases outside the gene matches: 3. CDR1 and CDR2 from the germline V gene are MNHEY and SVGAGI.

In regard to this clone: This sample includes further DNA sequences coding for the same CDR3. J is TRBJ1-1 and V is TRBV18, with unresolved D. CDR3 size: 13 residues. CDR1 and CDR2 from the germline V gene are KGHSH and LQKENI. V was clipped by 2 bases and J by 6 bases, with 10 bases between them. CDR3 DNA: TGTGCCAGCTCACCAGGAAGAGGGCCTGAAGCTTTCTTT. Amino acid sequence: CASSPGRGPEAFF.